A selection of T cell receptor beta chains follows, all from one sample in a study of blood T cell repertoires in COVID-19. Produced via immunoSEQ multiplex PCR; TCRdb's table is partial and in-frame only. This table has about 190,000 clones, roughly nine tenths appearing once. Sample: peripheral blood. These receptors were taken from a man aged 40-49 years with acute or convalescent COVID-19. The conserved cysteine and the conserved F or W are not part of the CDR3 here. Some rows mark clone size as missing; the rest say once, few, many or name a class of expanded clone.

V gene | clone size | CDR3 protein
TRBV29-1 | NA | SVGTAGYEQY
TRBV28 | few | ASRPPTGGNQPQH
TRBV7-2 | once | ASSLAGSSYNEQF
TRBV27 | NA | ASSSGIGEQY
TRBV10-3 | NA | AISVGREDTQY
TRBV5-8 | NA | ASSFIADASSGNTIY
TRBV15 | NA | ATSRSRRGVETQY
TRBV7-9 | NA | ASSLQGDQPQH
TRBV28 | NA | ASSRPDRTVSGNTIY
TRBV3-1/TRBV3-2 | NA | ASSQVGENIQY
TRBV30 | once | AWSGAVMNTEAF
TRBV9 | NA | ASSDGTVTQY
TRBV19 | once | ASSISLAVYNEQF
TRBV6-5 | NA | ASSYTVMNTEAF
TRBV28 | NA | ASSRAGTGGIHEQY
TRBV18 | NA | ASSTGTNSYEQY
TRBV7-9 | many | ASSRGTGLYEQY
TRBV5-1 | NA | ASSLHSLTEAF
TRBV19 | NA | ASSPTDRVAGYT
TRBV7-6 | NA | ASSLAGGGTEAF
TRBV10-3 | NA | AISENRGPRLIRGYT
TRBV25-1 | NA | ASSLNSGTGPYPLH
TRBV19 | NA | ASSIIAGWDEQY
TRBV3-1/TRBV3-2 | NA | ASSQGGQYTGELF
TRBV6-5 | NA | ASRTRGQVSYEQY
TRBV6-5 | NA | ATSPQGDGPQH
TRBV27 | NA | ASSLDVRGISYEQY
TRBV9 | NA | ASQKDRGLGPLH
TRBV20-1 | NA | SASTRNEQY
TRBV30 | NA | AWSKGTGGVSFVRDTQY
TRBV18 | NA | ASSPEEGGAAF
TRBV5-1 | once | ASSTWTGISYEQY
TRBV7-9 | NA | ASSLNRGDYGYT
TRBV18 | NA | ASSLKQGSDYGYT
TRBV7-2 | NA | ASSLGIQETQY
TRBV18 | NA | ASSPVQGNTDTQY
TRBV9 | NA | ASSAATDSLPLH
TRBV2 | NA | ASDGTGGGGELF
TRBV6-5 | NA | ASRNTRGGTEAF
TRBV5-4 | NA | ASSSTGVSEQY
TRBV10-3 | once | AISEYRQGAREQF
TRBV7-2 | NA | ASSSGTGAFEQY
TRBV5-1 | NA | ASSLEVAGGYNEQF
TRBV9 | few | ASSVAMGLEAF
TRBV7-6 | NA | ASSLTGGSNTGELF
TRBV7-2 | NA | ASSSRTGDGYT